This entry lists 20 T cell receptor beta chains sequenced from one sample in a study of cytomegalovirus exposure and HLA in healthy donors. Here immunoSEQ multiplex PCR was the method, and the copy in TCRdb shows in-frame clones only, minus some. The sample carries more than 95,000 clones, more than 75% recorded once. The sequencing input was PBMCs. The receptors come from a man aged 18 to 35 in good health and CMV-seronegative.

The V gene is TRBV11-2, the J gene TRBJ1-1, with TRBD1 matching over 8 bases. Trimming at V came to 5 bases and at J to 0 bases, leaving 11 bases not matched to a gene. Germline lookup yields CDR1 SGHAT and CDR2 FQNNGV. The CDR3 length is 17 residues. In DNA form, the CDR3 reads TGTGCCAGCAGCCCAATGACAGGGGTGGGGATGAACACTGAAGCTTTCTTT. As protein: CASSPMTGVGMNTEAFF.

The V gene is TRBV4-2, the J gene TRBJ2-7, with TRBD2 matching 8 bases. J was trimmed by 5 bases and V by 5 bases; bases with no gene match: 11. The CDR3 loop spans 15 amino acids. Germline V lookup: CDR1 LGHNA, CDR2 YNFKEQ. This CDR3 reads CASSEILAGQNEQYF. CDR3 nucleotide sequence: TGTGCCAGCAGCGAAATTCTAGCGGGCCAAAACGAGCAGTACTTC.

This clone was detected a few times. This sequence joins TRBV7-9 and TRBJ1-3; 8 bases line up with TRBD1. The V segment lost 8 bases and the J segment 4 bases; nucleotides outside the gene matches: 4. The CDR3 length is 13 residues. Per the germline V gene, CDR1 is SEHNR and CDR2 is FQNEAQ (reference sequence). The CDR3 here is CASETGDGNTIYF. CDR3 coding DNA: TGTGCCAGCGAGACAGGGGACGGAAACACCATATATTTT.

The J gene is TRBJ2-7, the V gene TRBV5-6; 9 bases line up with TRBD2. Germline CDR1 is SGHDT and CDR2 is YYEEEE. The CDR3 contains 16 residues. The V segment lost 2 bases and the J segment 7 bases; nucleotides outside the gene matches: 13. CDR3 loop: CASSFLGGGESKEQYF. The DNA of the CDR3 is TGTGCCAGCAGCTTTTTAGGCGGGGGGGAGTCGAAGGAGCAGTACTTC.

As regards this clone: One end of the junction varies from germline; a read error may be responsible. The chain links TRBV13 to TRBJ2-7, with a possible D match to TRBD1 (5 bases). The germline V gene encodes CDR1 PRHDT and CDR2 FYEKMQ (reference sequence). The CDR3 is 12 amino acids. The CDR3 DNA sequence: TGTGCCAGCAGCCCCGGAACAGGTTTCAAGGACTTC. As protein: CASSPGTGFKDF.

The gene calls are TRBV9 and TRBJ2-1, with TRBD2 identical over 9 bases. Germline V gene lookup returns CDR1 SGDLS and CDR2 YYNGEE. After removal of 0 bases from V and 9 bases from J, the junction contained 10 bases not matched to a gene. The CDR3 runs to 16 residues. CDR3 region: CASSVGLAGPTSEQFF. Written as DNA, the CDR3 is TGTGCCAGCAGCGTAGGTCTAGCGGGGCCGACAAGTGAGCAGTTCTTC.

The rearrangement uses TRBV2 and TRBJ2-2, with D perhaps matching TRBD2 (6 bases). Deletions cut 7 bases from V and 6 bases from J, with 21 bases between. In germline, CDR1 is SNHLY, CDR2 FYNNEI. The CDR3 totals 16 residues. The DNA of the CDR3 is TGTGCCAGCAAAAAGAAAACGGGAGTTCTCGCCGGGGAGCTGTTTTTT. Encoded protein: CASKKKTGVLAGELFF.

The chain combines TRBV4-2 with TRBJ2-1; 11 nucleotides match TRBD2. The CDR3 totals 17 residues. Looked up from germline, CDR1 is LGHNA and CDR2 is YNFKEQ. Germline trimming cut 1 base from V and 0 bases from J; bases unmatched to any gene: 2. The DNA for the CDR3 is TGTGCCAGCAGCCAAGTAGGGACTAGCGGCTCCTACAATGAGCAGTTCTTC. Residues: CASSQVGTSGSYNEQFF.

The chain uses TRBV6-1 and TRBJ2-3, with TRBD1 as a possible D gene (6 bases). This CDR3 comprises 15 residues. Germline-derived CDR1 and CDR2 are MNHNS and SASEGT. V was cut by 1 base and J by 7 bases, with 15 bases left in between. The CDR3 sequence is CASSEGRGPGHTQYF. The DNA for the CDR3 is TGTGCCAGCAGTGAAGGCAGGGGCCCGGGGCATACGCAGTATTTT.

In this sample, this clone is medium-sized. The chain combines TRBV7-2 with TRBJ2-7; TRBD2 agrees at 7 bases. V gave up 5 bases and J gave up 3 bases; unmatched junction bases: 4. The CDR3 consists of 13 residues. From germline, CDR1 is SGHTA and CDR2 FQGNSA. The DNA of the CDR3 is TGTGCCAGCAGCGGGAGGACTAGCTACGAGCAGTACTTC. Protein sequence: CASSGRTSYEQYF.

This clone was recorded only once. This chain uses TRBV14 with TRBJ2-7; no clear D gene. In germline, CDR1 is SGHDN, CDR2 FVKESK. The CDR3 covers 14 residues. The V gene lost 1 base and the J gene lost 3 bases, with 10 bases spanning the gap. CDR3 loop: CASSQALGNYEQYF. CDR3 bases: TGTGCCAGCAGCCAAGCTCTAGGAAACTACGAGCAGTACTTC. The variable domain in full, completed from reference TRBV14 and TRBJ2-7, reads EAGVTQFPSHSVIEKGQTVTLRCDPISGHDNLYWYRRVMGKEIKFLLHFVKESKQDESGMPNNRFLAERTGGTYSTLKVQPAELEDSGVYFCASSQALGNYEQYFGPGTRLTVT.

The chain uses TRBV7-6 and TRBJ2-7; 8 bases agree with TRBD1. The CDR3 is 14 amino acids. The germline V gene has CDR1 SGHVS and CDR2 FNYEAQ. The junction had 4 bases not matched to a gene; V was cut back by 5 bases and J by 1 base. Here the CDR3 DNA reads TGTGCCAGCAGCATGGGACAGGCTTCCTACGAGCAGTACTTC. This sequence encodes CASSMGQASYEQYF.

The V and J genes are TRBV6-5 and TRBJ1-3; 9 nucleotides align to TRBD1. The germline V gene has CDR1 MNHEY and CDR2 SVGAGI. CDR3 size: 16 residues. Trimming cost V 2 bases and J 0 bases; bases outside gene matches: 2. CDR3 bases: TGTGCCAGCAGTTACATGGGACAGGGCTCTGGAAACACCATATATTTT. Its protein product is CASSYMGQGSGNTIYF.

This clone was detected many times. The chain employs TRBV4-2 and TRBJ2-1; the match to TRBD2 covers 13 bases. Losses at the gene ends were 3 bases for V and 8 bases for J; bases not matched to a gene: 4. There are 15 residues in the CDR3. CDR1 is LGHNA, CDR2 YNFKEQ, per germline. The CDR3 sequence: CASSHTSGGADEQFF. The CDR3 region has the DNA TGTGCCAGCAGCCACACTAGCGGGGGGGCGGATGAGCAGTTCTTC.

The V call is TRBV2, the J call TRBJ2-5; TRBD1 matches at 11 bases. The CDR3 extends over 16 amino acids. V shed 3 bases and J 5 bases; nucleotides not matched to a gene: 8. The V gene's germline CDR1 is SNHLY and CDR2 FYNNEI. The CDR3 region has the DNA TGTGCCAGCAGTGAGGCTCGGACAGGGGGCTCGGAGACCCAGTACTTC. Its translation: CASSEARTGGSETQYF.

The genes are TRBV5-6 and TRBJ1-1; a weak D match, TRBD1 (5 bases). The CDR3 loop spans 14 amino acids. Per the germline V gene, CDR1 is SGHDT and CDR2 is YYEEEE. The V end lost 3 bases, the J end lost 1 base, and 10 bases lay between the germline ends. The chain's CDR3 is CASSWGVGNTEAFF. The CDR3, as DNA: TGTGCCAGCAGCTGGGGCGTGGGGAACACTGAAGCTTTCTTT.

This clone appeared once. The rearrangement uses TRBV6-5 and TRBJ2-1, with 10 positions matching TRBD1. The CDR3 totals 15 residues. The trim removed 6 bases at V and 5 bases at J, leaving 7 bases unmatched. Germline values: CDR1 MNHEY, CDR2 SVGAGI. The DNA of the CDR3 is TGTGCCAGCAGATCCGGGACAGGGGAGGACAATGAGCAGTTCTTC. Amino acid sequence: CASRSGTGEDNEQFF.

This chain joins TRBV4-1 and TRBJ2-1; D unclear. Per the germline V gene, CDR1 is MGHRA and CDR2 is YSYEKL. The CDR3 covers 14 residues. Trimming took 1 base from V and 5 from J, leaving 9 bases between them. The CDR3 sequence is CASSQVVGHNEQFF. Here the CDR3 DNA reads TGCGCCAGCAGCCAAGTTGTGGGCCACAATGAGCAGTTCTTC.

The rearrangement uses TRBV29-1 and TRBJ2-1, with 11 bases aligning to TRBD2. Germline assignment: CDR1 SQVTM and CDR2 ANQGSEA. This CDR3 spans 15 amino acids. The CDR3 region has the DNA TGCAGTCATGGCAAGGGACTAGCGGCATACAATGAGCAGTTCTTC. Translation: CSHGKGLAAYNEQFF.

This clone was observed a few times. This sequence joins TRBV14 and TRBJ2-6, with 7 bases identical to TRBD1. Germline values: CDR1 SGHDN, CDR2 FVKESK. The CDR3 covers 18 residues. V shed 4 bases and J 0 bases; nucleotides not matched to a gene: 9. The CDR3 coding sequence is TGTGCCAGCAGCCTCCGGACAGGAAACCCCTCTGGGGCCAACGTCCTGACTTTC. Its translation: CASSLRTGNPSGANVLTF.